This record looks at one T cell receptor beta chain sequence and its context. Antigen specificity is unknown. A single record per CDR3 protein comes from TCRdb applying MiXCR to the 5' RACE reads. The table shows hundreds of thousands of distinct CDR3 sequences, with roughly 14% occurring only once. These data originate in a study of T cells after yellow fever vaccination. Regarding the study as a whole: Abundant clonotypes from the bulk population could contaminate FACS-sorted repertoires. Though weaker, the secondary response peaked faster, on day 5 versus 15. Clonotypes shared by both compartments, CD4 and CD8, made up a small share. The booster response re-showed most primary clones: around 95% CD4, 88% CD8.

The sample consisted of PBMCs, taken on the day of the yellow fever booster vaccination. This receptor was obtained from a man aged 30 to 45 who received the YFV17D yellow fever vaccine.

The CDR3 bases are TGTGCCAGCAGCCAAAATAGCGGGAGAGGGGCAGATACGCAGTATTTT. It yields the protein CASSQNSGRGADTQYF. The chain uses TRBV7-9 and TRBJ2-3; 9 nucleotides align to TRBD2. The CDR3 is 16 amino acids. Losses at the gene ends were 5 bases for V and 4 bases for J; bases not matched to a gene: 10. Looked up from germline, CDR1 is SEHNR and CDR2 is FQNEAQ (reference sequence).